The sequence of this TCR beta chain was determined in a study of shared clonotypes between healthy human individuals. Cells designated naive CD8 were CD45RO-negative and were positively selected for CCR7, with terminally differentiated effector memory CD45RA+ cells excluded. The study's findings and limits: It was the non-shared clonotypes that had lower generation probabilities than clonotypes shared by all four donors. Sequencing depth was a factor that was expected to affect clonotype sharing among donors. Estimated clonotype richness was generally higher in naive than memory subsets.

How the authors handled the data: ImmunoSEQ junction-only sequences lacked quality scores, so their filtering differed. Profiling relied on immunoSEQ multiplex PCR, and the TCRdb table lists in-frame clones only, not all of them. That table furnishes V, J and clone size, whereas the DNA furnished D and trimming. The sample shows 450,000 to 700,000 clones, around 95% of them seen only once. A note on this clone: Its antigen remains unidentified.

Germline lookup yields CDR1 SGHKS and CDR2 YYEKEE (reference sequence). This CDR3 is 13 amino acids long. V dropped 2 bases and J dropped 5 bases, with 11 bases sitting between them. The genes are TRBV5-5 and TRBJ2-7; D perhaps matches TRBD2 (6 bases). The specimen was naive CD8+ T cells sorted from blood. This receptor was taken from a woman in her thirties in good health. CDR3 DNA sequence: TGTGCCAGCAGCTTCGGGGGTTCCGACGAGCAGTACTTC. This sequence encodes CASSFGGSDEQYF. Complete variable domain (other parts from reference TRBV5-5 and TRBJ2-7): DAGVTQSPTHLIKTRGQQVTLRCSPISGHKSVSWYQQVLGQGPQFIFQYYEKEERGRGNFPDRFSARQFPNYSSELNVNALLLGDSALYLCASSFGGSDEQYFGPGTRLTVT.